The rows below give T cell receptor beta chains drawn from one sample of a study of CD8+CD57+ T cells in acquired aplastic anemia. MiXCR, run by TCRdb on the reads, gives a single entry per CDR3 protein. Of hundreds of thousands of distinct CDR3 sequences listed, about 80% were seen once; the top ten hold approximately 42%. Sequences were obtained from sorted CD4+, CD8+, or CD8+CD57+ T cells (not recorded which) from PBMCs. Source of these receptors: a human donor with aplastic anemia. The CDR3 runs from the conserved cysteine through the conserved F or W. Each record gives: D gene, J gene, clone size, V gene, CDR3 protein, CDR3 DNA. The D gene is left open where the match is weak. Clone size is given for some rows only: seen once, a few or many times, or a class if the clone is expanded.

d_gene: TRBD1
j_gene: TRBJ2-5
abundance: NA
v_gene: TRBV11-3
CDR3aa: CASSLDLTGKAETQYF
CDR3nt: TGTGCCAGCAGCTTAGATCTGACAGGGAAGGCGGAGACCCAGTACTTC

d_gene: NA
j_gene: TRBJ2-1
abundance: once
v_gene: TRBV7-8
CDR3aa: CASSLEGGPDSHDQFF
CDR3nt: TGTGCCAGCAGCTTAGAGGGAGGTCCCGATAGCCATGATCAGTTCTTC

d_gene: NA
j_gene: TRBJ2-5
abundance: NA
v_gene: TRBV2
CDR3aa: CASSDGWGAGETQYF
CDR3nt: TGTGCCAGCAGTGACGGGTGGGGGGCAGGGGAGACCCAGTACTTC

d_gene: NA
j_gene: TRBJ1-6
abundance: NA
v_gene: TRBV2
CDR3aa: CASGDACGDTQSPRHF
CDR3nt: TGTGCCAGCGGGGACGCTTGCGGTGATACGCAGTCACCCCGCCACTTT

d_gene: TRBD2
j_gene: TRBJ2-1
abundance: NA
v_gene: TRBV19
CDR3aa: CASSFRRLAGGDEQFF
CDR3nt: TGTGCCAGCAGTTTTCGCAGACTCGCGGGGGGGGATGAGCAGTTCTTC

d_gene: NA
j_gene: TRBJ2-7
abundance: NA
v_gene: TRBV7-9
CDR3aa: CASSLLGSYGANVYF
CDR3nt: TGTGCCAGCAGCTTACTGGGTAGCTACGGGGCCAACGTCTACTTC

d_gene: TRBD2
j_gene: TRBJ2-5
abundance: NA
v_gene: TRBV7-9
CDR3aa: CASSLSGGGENEQTQYF
CDR3nt: TGTGCCAGCAGCTTAAGTGGGGGGGGGGAGAACGAGCAGACCCAGTACTTC

d_gene: NA
j_gene: TRBJ2-1
abundance: NA
v_gene: TRBV7-9
CDR3aa: CASSFVPGELCDEQFF
CDR3nt: TGTGCCAGCAGCTTTGTACCCGGGGAGCTGTGTGATGAACAGTTCTTC

d_gene: NA
j_gene: TRBJ2-1
abundance: NA
v_gene: TRBV7-8
CDR3aa: CASSSGVGGDTLF
CDR3nt: TGTGCCAGCAGCTCCGGGGTAGGGGGTGATACGTTGTTC

d_gene: NA
j_gene: TRBJ1-2
abundance: NA
v_gene: TRBV7-8
CDR3aa: CASSFGLAGGEQYTF
CDR3nt: TGTGCCAGCAGCTTCGGACTAGCGGGAGGGGAGCAGTACACCTTC

d_gene: NA
j_gene: TRBJ1-1
abundance: once
v_gene: TRBV7-9
CDR3aa: CASSLAVAADLQCFF
CDR3nt: TGTGCCAGCAGCTTAGCCGTAGCGGCTGACCTACAATGTTTCTTT

d_gene: TRBD1
j_gene: TRBJ2-7
abundance: NA
v_gene: TRBV5-1
CDR3aa: CASSLRDRGDEQYF
CDR3nt: TGCGCCAGCAGCTTGCGGGACAGGGGGGACGAGCAGTACTTC

d_gene: NA
j_gene: TRBJ2-3
abundance: many
v_gene: TRBV9
CDR3aa: CASGGAGNIQYFGF
CDR3nt: NA

d_gene: NA
j_gene: TRBJ2-5
abundance: NA
v_gene: TRBV9
CDR3aa: CASSVRLSKTQYF
CDR3nt: TGCGCCAGCAGCGTCCGACTCTCGAAGACCCAGTACTTC

d_gene: NA
j_gene: TRBJ2-1
abundance: NA
v_gene: TRBV7-8
CDR3aa: CASSLAGGHDKQYF
CDR3nt: TGTGCCAGCAGCTTAGCGGGTGGTCACGATAAGCAGTATTTC

d_gene: NA
j_gene: TRBJ2-1
abundance: NA
v_gene: TRBV7-8
CDR3aa: CASSYTGGPDNQQFF
CDR3nt: TGTGCCAGCAGCTATACGGGCGGTCCCGATAATCAGCAGTTCTTC

d_gene: NA
j_gene: TRBJ1-5
abundance: few
v_gene: TRBV24-1
CDR3aa: CATSDPTYSKPQHF
CDR3nt: TGTGCCACCAGTGACCCGACCTACTCGAAGCCCCAGCATTTT

d_gene: TRBD1
j_gene: TRBJ2-5
abundance: NA
v_gene: TRBV5-1
CDR3aa: CASSPAHGTEETQYF
CDR3nt: TGTGCCAGCAGCCCGGCCCACGGGACAGAAGAGACCCAGTACTTC

d_gene: TRBD2
j_gene: TRBJ2-2
abundance: NA
v_gene: TRBV7-9
CDR3aa: CASSGSGTWGETQFF
CDR3nt: TGTGCCAGCAGTGGTAGCGGGACGTGGGGAGAGACCCAGTTTTTT

d_gene: NA
j_gene: TRBJ1-3
abundance: NA
v_gene: TRBV11-3
CDR3aa: CASNLDLTAIYF
CDR3nt: TGTGCCAGCAACTTAGATCTGACAGCCATATATTTT

d_gene: NA
j_gene: TRBJ1-2
abundance: NA
v_gene: TRBV5-5
CDR3aa: CASSLEIDGLVYSHNF
CDR3nt: TGTGCCAGCAGCTTGGAGATAGACGGGCTCGTATATAGCCACAATTTC

d_gene: NA
j_gene: TRBJ1-3
abundance: many
v_gene: TRBV11-2
CDR3aa: CASSLNAGYSGNTIYF
CDR3nt: TGTGCCAGCAGCTTAAACGCCGGATACTCTGGAAACACCATATATTTT

d_gene: TRBD2
j_gene: TRBJ2-1
abundance: once
v_gene: TRBV11-3
CDR3aa: CASSWGGGGAYEQFF
CDR3nt: TGTGCCAGCAGCTGGGGTGGCGGGGGGGCGTATGAGCAGTTCTTC

d_gene: NA
j_gene: TRBJ2-3
abundance: NA
v_gene: TRBV11-2
CDR3aa: CASRPTRGHGIEDTQYF
CDR3nt: TGTGCCAGCAGACCTACCCGGGGACACGGGATCGAGGATACGCAGTATTTT

d_gene: TRBD1
j_gene: TRBJ2-2
abundance: NA
v_gene: TRBV6-4
CDR3aa: CASSDTRGRGTGELFF
CDR3nt: TGTGCCAGCAGTGACACTCGCGGCAGGGGGACCGGGGAGCTGTTTTTT

d_gene: NA
j_gene: TRBJ1-1
abundance: NA
v_gene: TRBV15
CDR3aa: CATSRGTDQATPYF
CDR3nt: TGTGCCACCAGCAGAGGGACAGACCAAGCTACCCCTTACTTC

d_gene: NA
j_gene: TRBJ2-3
abundance: once
v_gene: TRBV7-2
CDR3aa: CASSLAGGPAEQYYF
CDR3nt: TGTGCCAGCAGCTTAGCGGGCGGTCCCGCAGAGCAGTATTATTTT

d_gene: NA
j_gene: TRBJ1-1
abundance: once
v_gene: TRBV19
CDR3aa: CASSPRLDTEAFF
CDR3nt: TGTGCCAGTAGTCCGAGGTTGGACACTGAAGCTTTCTTT

d_gene: NA
j_gene: TRBJ2-5
abundance: few
v_gene: TRBV7-2
CDR3aa: CASSWGHGSNYGYF
CDR3nt: NA

d_gene: NA
j_gene: TRBJ1-4
abundance: NA
v_gene: TRBV24-1
CDR3aa: CATSYKRTSNGELTF
CDR3nt: TGTGCCACCAGTTACAAACGGACCTCTAATGGAGAGCTAACTTTT

d_gene: NA
j_gene: TRBJ1-2
abundance: NA
v_gene: TRBV7-3
CDR3aa: CASSLRLMSSYSGYTF
CDR3nt: TGTGCCAGCAGTCTGCGGTTAATGAGCAGTTATTCTGGCTACACCTTC

d_gene: NA
j_gene: TRBJ2-1
abundance: NA
v_gene: TRBV11-1
CDR3aa: CDSSFYICGARDLRTANNEQFF
CDR3nt: NA

d_gene: NA
j_gene: TRBJ2-5
abundance: NA
v_gene: TRBV2
CDR3aa: CASSVVGTLKETQYF
CDR3nt: TGTGCCAGCAGCGTCGTGGGCACACTGAAAGAGACTCAGTACTTC

d_gene: NA
j_gene: TRBJ1-1
abundance: NA
v_gene: TRBV24-1
CDR3aa: CASWINMNREAFF
CDR3nt: TGTGCCAGCTGGATAAATATGAACAGGGAAGCTTTCTTT

d_gene: TRBD1
j_gene: TRBJ1-1
abundance: few
v_gene: TRBV7-6
CDR3aa: CASSLGQGYTEAFF
CDR3nt: TGTGCCAGCAGCTTGGGACAGGGGTACACTGAAGCTTTCTTT

d_gene: NA
j_gene: TRBJ2-5
abundance: NA
v_gene: TRBV19
CDR3aa: CASSIAGGAVQETQYF
CDR3nt: TGTGCCAGTAGTATAGCGGGCGGGGCGGTACAAGAGACCCAGTACTTC

d_gene: NA
j_gene: TRBJ2-1
abundance: NA
v_gene: TRBV7-3
CDR3aa: CASSDGAIHEEFF
CDR3nt: TGTGCCAGCAGTGATGGGGCGATCCATGAGGAATTCTTC

d_gene: NA
j_gene: TRBJ2-3
abundance: NA
v_gene: TRBV15
CDR3aa: CATSGRGRPYAQYF
CDR3nt: TGTGCCACCAGCGGCCGGGGCCGTCCCTACGCGCAGTACTTT

d_gene: NA
j_gene: TRBJ2-7
abundance: NA
v_gene: TRBV15
CDR3aa: CASSRAAQTYTQYF
CDR3nt: TGTGCCAGCAGCAGAGCGGCGCAGACCTATACGCAGTACTTC

d_gene: TRBD2
j_gene: TRBJ2-7
abundance: NA
v_gene: TRBV5-4
CDR3aa: CASSFTSAIYEQYF
CDR3nt: TGTGCCAGCAGCTTTACTAGCGCAATCTACGAGCAGTACTTC

d_gene: NA
j_gene: TRBJ2-7
abundance: NA
v_gene: TRBV7-6
CDR3aa: CASSLSVGTSYEQYF
CDR3nt: TGTGCCAGCAGCTTAAGTGTGGGGACCTCCTACGAGCAGTACTTC

d_gene: NA
j_gene: TRBJ2-5
abundance: NA
v_gene: TRBV7-2
CDR3aa: CASSTPRREEYNEF
CDR3nt: TGTGCCAGCAGCACCCCCCGCCGTGAAGAATACAATGAGTTC

d_gene: NA
j_gene: TRBJ2-3
abundance: NA
v_gene: TRBV2
CDR3aa: CASSYGGDTEQF
CDR3nt: TGTGCCAGCAGTTACGGAGGGGATACGGAGCAGTTT

d_gene: TRBD1
j_gene: TRBJ2-7
abundance: NA
v_gene: TRBV29-1
CDR3aa: CSVAGGMAYEQYF
CDR3nt: TGCAGCGTTGCAGGGGGCATGGCCTACGAGCAGTACTTC

d_gene: NA
j_gene: TRBJ2-3
abundance: NA
v_gene: TRBV9
CDR3aa: CASRYGRTDTESF
CDR3nt: TGCGCCAGCAGGTACGGGCGGACAGATACGGAATCTTTT

d_gene: TRBD2
j_gene: TRBJ2-3
abundance: NA
v_gene: TRBV9
CDR3aa: CASSVALAGGLENF
CDR3nt: TGTGCCAGCAGCGTCGCCTTAGCGGGGGGGTTAGAGAATTTT

d_gene: NA
j_gene: TRBJ1-1
abundance: NA
v_gene: TRBV7-9
CDR3aa: CASSLASRANTEAFF
CDR3nt: TGTGCCAGCAGCTTAGCTTCCAGGGCGAACACTGAAGCTTTCTTT

d_gene: NA
j_gene: TRBJ1-1
abundance: NA
v_gene: TRBV7-9
CDR3aa: CASSWGAGAFF
CDR3nt: TGCGCCAGCAGCTGGGGGGCTGGGGCTTTCTTT

d_gene: TRBD2
j_gene: TRBJ2-6
abundance: NA
v_gene: TRBV7-3
CDR3aa: CASSFSGGSTDTVLTF
CDR3nt: TGTGCCAGCAGCTTCTCGGGGGGGAGCACAGATACGGTGCTGACTTTC

d_gene: NA
j_gene: TRBJ2-5
abundance: NA
v_gene: TRBV15
CDR3aa: CTTRRGSDQETQYF
CDR3nt: TGTACCACCAGGAGGGGGTCAGACCAAGAGACCCAGTACTTC

d_gene: NA
j_gene: TRBJ1-5
abundance: NA
v_gene: TRBV7-9
CDR3aa: CASSFQVSGKHHEHF
CDR3nt: TGTGCCAGCAGCTTTCAAGTAAGCGGGAAGCACCACGAGCATTTT

d_gene: NA
j_gene: TRBJ1-2
abundance: NA
v_gene: TRBV19
CDR3aa: CASRYGVDIYGYTF
CDR3nt: TGTGCCAGTAGGTATGGAGTGGATATCTATGGCTACACCTTC

d_gene: TRBD2
j_gene: TRBJ2-3
abundance: NA
v_gene: TRBV29-1
CDR3aa: CSVEKASGRSTDTQYF
CDR3nt: TGCAGCGTTGAAAAGGCTAGCGGGAGGAGCACAGATACGCAGTATTTT

d_gene: NA
j_gene: TRBJ2-3
abundance: NA
v_gene: TRBV14
CDR3aa: CASSQDSLRTIGTF
CDR3nt: TGTGCCAGCAGCCAAGATAGTTTGCGAACTATCGGGACTTTT

d_gene: NA
j_gene: TRBJ1-3
abundance: NA
v_gene: TRBV19
CDR3aa: CASSLEGRGNTIYF
CDR3nt: TGTGCCAGTAGTCTCGAGGGACGGGGAAACACCATATATTTT

d_gene: NA
j_gene: TRBJ1-6
abundance: NA
v_gene: TRBV9
CDR3aa: CASSAERANKPHSHF
CDR3nt: TGTGCCAGCAGCGCAGAGAGGGCAAATAAGCCGCACTCCCACTTT

d_gene: NA
j_gene: TRBJ1-1
abundance: NA
v_gene: TRBV7-6
CDR3aa: CASSLDSYNTPLHFF
CDR3nt: TGTGCCAGCAGCTTGGATTCCTATAATACGCCCCTCCACTTCTTT

d_gene: NA
j_gene: TRBJ1-2
abundance: NA
v_gene: TRBV7-8
CDR3aa: CASSLEQTYGYTF
CDR3nt: TGTGCCAGCAGCTTAGAACAGACCTATGGCTACACCTTC

d_gene: NA
j_gene: TRBJ1-1
abundance: NA
v_gene: TRBV7-2
CDR3aa: CASSLALGANTEAFF
CDR3nt: TGTGCCAGCAGCTTAGCTCTGGGTGCGAACACTGAAGCTTTCTTT

d_gene: TRBD2
j_gene: TRBJ2-7
abundance: NA
v_gene: TRBV5-8
CDR3aa: CASSSTSGIPYF
CDR3nt: TGTGCCAGCAGCTCGACTAGCGGGATTCCGTACTTC